Listed below are T cell receptor beta chains from one sample, sequenced in a study of CD8+CD57+ T cells in acquired aplastic anemia. TCRdb analysed the reads with MiXCR anew, one entry per CDR3 protein. The repertoire includes fewer than 70,000 distinct CDR3 sequences, around half of them detected once, and about 8.3% sits in the top ten. What was sequenced was sorted CD4+, CD8+, or CD8+CD57+ T cells (not recorded which) from PBMCs. These TCRs come from a human donor in good health, serving as a control. CDR3s include the opening cysteine and the closing phenylalanine or tryptophan. D genes are given only for firm matches.

V gene	D gene	J gene	CDR3 protein
TRBV6-5	.	TRBJ2-7	CASSYHGDEQYF
TRBV9	TRBD2	TRBJ2-1	CASSLRGRDEQFF
TRBV29-1	.	TRBJ1-2	CSVGRADGYTF
TRBV27	TRBD1	TRBJ2-3	CASSLQGAADTQYF
TRBV19	.	TRBJ2-2	CACRRGRMSTGELFF
TRBV30	.	TRBJ2-7	CAWSFDSYEQYF
TRBV11-1	TRBD1	TRBJ2-7	CASSSTDRESTYEQYF
TRBV24-1	.	TRBJ2-1	CATSKGRGDNEQFF
TRBV24-1	TRBD1	TRBJ2-7	CATSDTGTETYEQYF
TRBV20-1	.	TRBJ1-3	CSASTWGDTIYF
TRBV9	.	TRBJ1-1	CASSVGPGVNTEAFF
TRBV5-4	.	TRBJ2-3	CASSLSHTTDTQYF
TRBV5-1	.	TRBJ2-7	CASSLVQGGVLWEQYF
TRBV3-1	.	TRBJ2-1	CASSQDETRNHNEQFF
TRBV5-4	.	TRBJ2-1	CASSLNGGNEQFF
TRBV15	TRBD1	TRBJ2-7	CATSRGTGGDYEQYF
TRBV6-1	TRBD1	TRBJ2-1	CASRMETGNNEQFF
TRBV7-9	TRBD1	TRBJ1-5	CASSLEAFRQGQHF
TRBV3-1	.	TRBJ1-6	CASSHRRVSSYNSPLHF
TRBV7-8	.	TRBJ2-1	CASSLARPPNEQFF
TRBV3-1	.	TRBJ1-2	CASSQDTSGGYTF
TRBV25-1	TRBD2	TRBJ2-7	CAIGTSGAFCPYEQYF
TRBV4-1	.	TRBJ1-1	CASSQDKRQTNTEAFF
TRBV7-9	TRBD1	TRBJ1-5	CASTSRDSGAPQHF
TRBV10-3	.	TRBJ1-1	CAINGNTEAFF
TRBV2	.	TRBJ2-1	CASVTGSNEQFF
TRBV2	.	TRBJ2-7	CASSESRAYEQYF
TRBV12-5	TRBD2	TRBJ2-1	CASGTNTGLADYNEQFF
TRBV10-3	TRBD2	TRBJ2-7	CAIRRTSGRTFSYEQYF
TRBV5-4	.	TRBJ1-1	CASSNSAKRTEAFF
TRBV20-1	.	TRBJ2-7	CSARQSYEQYF
TRBV27	TRBD2	TRBJ2-7	CASSSYLAGAVRYEQYF